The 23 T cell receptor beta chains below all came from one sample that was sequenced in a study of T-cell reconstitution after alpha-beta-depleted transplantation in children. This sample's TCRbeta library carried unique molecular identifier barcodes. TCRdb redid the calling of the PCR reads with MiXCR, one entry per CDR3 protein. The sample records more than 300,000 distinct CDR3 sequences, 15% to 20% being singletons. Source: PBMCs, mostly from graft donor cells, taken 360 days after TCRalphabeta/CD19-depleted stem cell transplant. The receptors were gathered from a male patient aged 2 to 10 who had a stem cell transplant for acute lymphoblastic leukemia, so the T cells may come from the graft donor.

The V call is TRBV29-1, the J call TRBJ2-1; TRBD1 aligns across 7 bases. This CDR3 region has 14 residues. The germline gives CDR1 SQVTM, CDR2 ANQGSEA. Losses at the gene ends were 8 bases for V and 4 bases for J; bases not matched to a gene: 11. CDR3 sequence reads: CSTPTGALYNEQFF. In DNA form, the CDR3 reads TGCAGCACTCCAACAGGGGCACTATACAATGAGCAGTTCTTC.

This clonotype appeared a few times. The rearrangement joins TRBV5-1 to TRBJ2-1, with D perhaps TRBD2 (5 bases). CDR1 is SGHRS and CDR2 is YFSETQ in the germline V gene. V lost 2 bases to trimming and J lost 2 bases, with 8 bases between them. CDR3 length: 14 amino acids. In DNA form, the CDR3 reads TGCGCCAGCAGCTTAGCGGCCACCTACAATGAGCAGTTCTTC. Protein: CASSLAATYNEQFF.

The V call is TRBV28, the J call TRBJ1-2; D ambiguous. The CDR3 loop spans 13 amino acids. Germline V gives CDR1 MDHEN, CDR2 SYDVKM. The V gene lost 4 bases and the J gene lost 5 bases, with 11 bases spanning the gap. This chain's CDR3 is CASSSKVGYGYTF. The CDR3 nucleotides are TGTGCCAGCAGTTCGAAGGTTGGGTATGGCTACACCTTC.

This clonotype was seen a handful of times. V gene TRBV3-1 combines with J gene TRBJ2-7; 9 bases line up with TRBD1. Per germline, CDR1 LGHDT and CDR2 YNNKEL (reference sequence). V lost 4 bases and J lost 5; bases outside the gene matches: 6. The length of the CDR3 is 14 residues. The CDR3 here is CASSRGQGYDEQYF. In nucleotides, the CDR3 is TGTGCCAGCAGCCGAGGACAGGGGTACGACGAGCAGTACTTC.

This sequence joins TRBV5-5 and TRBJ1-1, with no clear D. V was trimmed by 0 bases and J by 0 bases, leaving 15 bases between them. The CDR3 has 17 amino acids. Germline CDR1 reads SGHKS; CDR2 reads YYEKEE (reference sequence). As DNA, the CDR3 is TGTGCCAGCAGCTTGGGGAACAGTTTTGGGATGAACACTGAAGCTTTCTTT. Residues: CASSLGNSFGMNTEAFF.

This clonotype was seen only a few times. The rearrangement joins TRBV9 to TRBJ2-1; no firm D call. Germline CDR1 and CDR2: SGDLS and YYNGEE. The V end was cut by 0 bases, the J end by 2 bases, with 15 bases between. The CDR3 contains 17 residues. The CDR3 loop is CASSVGRSTYPYNEQFF. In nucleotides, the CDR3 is TGTGCCAGCAGCGTAGGTAGGTCGACGTATCCCTACAATGAGCAGTTCTTC.

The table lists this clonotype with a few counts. This CDR3 reads CASSGTTGVGNTIYF. The CDR3 DNA reads TGTGCCAGCAGTGGAACGACAGGGGTAGGAAACACCATATATTTT. The chain has TRBV25-1 and TRBJ1-3; 8 bases fit TRBD1. The CDR3 sequence is 15 residues long. The trim removed 4 bases at V and 4 bases at J, leaving 6 bases unmatched. CDR1 and CDR2 (germline): MGHDK, SYGVNS.

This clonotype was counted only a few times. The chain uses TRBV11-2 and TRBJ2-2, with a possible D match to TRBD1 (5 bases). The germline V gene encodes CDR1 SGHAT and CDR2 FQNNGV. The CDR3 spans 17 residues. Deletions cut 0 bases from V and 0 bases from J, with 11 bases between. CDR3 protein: CASSLEFWGSNTGELFF. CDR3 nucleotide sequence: TGTGCCAGCAGCTTAGAGTTTTGGGGCTCGAACACCGGGGAGCTGTTTTTT.

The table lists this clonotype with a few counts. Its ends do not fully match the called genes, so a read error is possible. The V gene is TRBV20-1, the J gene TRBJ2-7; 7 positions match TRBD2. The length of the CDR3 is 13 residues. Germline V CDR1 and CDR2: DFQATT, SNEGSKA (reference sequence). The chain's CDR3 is CSARDGGEYEQHF. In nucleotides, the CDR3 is TGCAGTGCTAGAGATGGGGGGGAGTACGAGCAGCACTTC.

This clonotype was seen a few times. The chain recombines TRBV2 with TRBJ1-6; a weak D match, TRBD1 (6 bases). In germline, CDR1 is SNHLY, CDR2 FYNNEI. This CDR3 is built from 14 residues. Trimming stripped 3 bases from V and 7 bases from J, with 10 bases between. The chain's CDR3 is CASSEGTRNSPLHF. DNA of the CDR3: TGTGCCAGCAGTGAGGGGACAAGGAATTCACCCCTCCACTTT.

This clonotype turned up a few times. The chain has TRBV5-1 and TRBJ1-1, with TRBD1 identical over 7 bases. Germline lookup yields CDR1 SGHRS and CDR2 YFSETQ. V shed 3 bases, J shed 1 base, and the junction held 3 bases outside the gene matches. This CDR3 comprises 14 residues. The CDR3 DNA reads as TGCGCCAGCAGCTCGAGGGACAGGAACACTGAAGCTTTCTTT. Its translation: CASSSRDRNTEAFF.

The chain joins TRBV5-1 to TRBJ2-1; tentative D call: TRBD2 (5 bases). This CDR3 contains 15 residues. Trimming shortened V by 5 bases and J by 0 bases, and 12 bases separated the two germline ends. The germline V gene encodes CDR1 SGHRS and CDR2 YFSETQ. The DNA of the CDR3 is TGCGCCAGCAGGCAGCGGTCCAGCTCCTACAATGAGCAGTTCTTC. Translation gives CASRQRSSSYNEQFF.

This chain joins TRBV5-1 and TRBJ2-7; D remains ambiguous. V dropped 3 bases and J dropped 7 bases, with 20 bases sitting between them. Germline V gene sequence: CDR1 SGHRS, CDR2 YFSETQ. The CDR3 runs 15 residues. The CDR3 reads CASSSPGPLSEEQYF. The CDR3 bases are TGCGCCAGCAGCTCTCCGGGCCCGCTATCGGAGGAGCAGTACTTC.

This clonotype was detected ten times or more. As DNA, the CDR3 is TGTGCCAGCAGCCGCGGACGCGACTACCCCCAGCATTTT. Translation: CASSRGRDYPQHF. The chain joins TRBV6-2 or TRBV6-3 to TRBJ1-5; D not resolved. The CDR3 covers 13 residues. Germline V gene data show CDR1 as MNHEY and CDR2 as SVGEGT. Trimming cost V 6 bases and J 10 bases, with 16 bases left between them.

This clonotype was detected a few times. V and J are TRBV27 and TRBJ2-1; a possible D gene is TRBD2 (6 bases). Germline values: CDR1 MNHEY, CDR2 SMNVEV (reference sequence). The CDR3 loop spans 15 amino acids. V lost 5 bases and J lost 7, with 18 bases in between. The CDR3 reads CASSTPVGTQNEQFF. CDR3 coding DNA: TGTGCCAGCAGTACACCCGTCGGGACTCAGAATGAGCAGTTCTTC.

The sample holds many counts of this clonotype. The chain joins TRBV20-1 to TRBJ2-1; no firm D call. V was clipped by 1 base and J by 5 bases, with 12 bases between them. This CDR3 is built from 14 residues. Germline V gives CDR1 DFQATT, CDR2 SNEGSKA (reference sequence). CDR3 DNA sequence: TGCAGTGCTAGAGGCCAGTTTTTCCACAATGAGCAGTTCTTC. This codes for CSARGQFFHNEQFF.

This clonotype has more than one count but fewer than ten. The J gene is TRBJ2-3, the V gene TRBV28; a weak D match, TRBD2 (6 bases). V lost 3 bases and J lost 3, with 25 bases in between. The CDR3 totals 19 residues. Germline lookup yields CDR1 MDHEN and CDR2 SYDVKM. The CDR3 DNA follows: TGTGCCAGCAGTTTCACAGCTAACCGCCCGGGACTCCCGACAGATACGCAGTATTTT. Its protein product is CASSFTANRPGLPTDTQYF.

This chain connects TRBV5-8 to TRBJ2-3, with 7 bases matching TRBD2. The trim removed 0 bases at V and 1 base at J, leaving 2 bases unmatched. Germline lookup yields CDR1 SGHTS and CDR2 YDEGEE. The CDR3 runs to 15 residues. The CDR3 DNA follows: TGTGCCAGCAGCTTGGAGGCGGGAGGCACAGATACGCAGTATTTT. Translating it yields CASSLEAGGTDTQYF. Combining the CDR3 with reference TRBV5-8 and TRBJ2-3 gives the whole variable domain EAGVTQSPTHLIKTRGQQATLRCSPISGHTSVYWYQQALGLGLQFLLWYDEGEERNRGNFPPRFSGRQFPNYSSELNVNALELEDSALYLCASSLEAGGTDTQYFGPGTRLTVL.

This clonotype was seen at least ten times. The CDR3 spells CASSQGTIGQAAYEQYF. CDR3 coding DNA: TGCGCCAGCAGCCAAGGGACGATCGGACAGGCGGCTTACGAGCAGTACTTC. The genes are TRBV4-3 and TRBJ2-7; 7 positions agree with TRBD1. The CDR3 is 17 residues long. V trimming: 1 base; J trimming: 4 bases; junction bases outside the gene matches: 13. Germline V gives CDR1 LGHNA, CDR2 YSLEER.

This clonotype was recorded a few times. The CDR3 DNA sequence: TGCGCCAGCAGCAGCCGGACGGTAGCGGGAGGTGGGCAGTTCTTC. Residues: CASSSRTVAGGGQFF. This chain uses TRBV5-1 with TRBJ2-1; 10 nucleotides line up with TRBD2. The V gene end was trimmed by 4 bases and the J gene end by 12 bases; junction bases not matched to a gene: 13. The CDR3 is 15 residues long. CDR1 and CDR2 (germline): SGHRS, YFSETQ.

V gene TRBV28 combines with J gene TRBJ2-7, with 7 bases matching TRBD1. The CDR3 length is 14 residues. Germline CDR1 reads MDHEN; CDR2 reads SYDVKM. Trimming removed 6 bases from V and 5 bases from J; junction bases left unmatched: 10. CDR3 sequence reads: CASRTGIRFDEQYF. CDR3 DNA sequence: TGTGCCAGCAGGACAGGGATTCGTTTTGACGAGCAGTACTTC.

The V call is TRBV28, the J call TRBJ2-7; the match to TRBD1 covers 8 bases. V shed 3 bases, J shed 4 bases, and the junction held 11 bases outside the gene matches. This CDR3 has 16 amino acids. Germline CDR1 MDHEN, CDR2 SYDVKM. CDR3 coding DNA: TGTGCCAGCAGTTTTTCCGTACGGGGACAGGCATACGAGCAGTACTTC. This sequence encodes CASSFSVRGQAYEQYF.

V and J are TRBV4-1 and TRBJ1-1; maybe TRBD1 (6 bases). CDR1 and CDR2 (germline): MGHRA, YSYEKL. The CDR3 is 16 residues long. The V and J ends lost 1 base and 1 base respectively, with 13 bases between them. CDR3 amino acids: CASSQVGGRKNTEAFF. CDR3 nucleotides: TGCGCCAGCAGCCAAGTTGGGGGCCGGAAGAACACTGAAGCTTTCTTT.